The rows below give T cell receptor beta chains drawn from one sample of a study of blood T cell repertoires in COVID-19. Assay: immunoSEQ multiplex PCR; the TCRdb copy retains only in-frame clones and omits some. The sample yields 300,000 to 350,000 clones, about nine tenths seen once. The sequenced material came from PBMCs or T cells enriched from blood (not recorded which). Source of these receptors: a woman in her twenties or thirties who had been exposed to COVID-19. The CDR3 runs from the conserved cysteine through the conserved F or W. Clone size is shown for a subset of rows, as once, few, many or a class of expanded clone.

J gene,V gene,clone size,CDR3 protein
TRBJ2-1,TRBV28,.,CASSLVPLGGLHYNEQFF
TRBJ2-3,TRBV13,.,CASSSVVPDTQYF
TRBJ2-7,TRBV23-1,.,CASSQKLLGAYEQYF
TRBJ1-2,TRBV3-1/TRBV3-2,.,CASSSGYGYTF
TRBJ2-7,TRBV4-1,few,CASSHLDVGLAGEQYF
TRBJ1-1,TRBV7-3,.,CATSRTRGVEAFF
TRBJ1-5,TRBV11-2,.,CASSLGALAGGDQPQHF
TRBJ1-6,TRBV4-2,.,CASSQVGGGSSYNSPLHF
TRBJ2-7,TRBV3-1/TRBV3-2,once,CASSPNRAAHEQYF
TRBJ1-2,TRBV25-1,.,CASKSTGAGYTF
TRBJ1-1,TRBV19,.,CASSIDRGWTEAFF
TRBJ1-2,TRBV12-3/TRBV12-4,.,CASTWTGGRGYTF
TRBJ1-4,TRBV5-1,.,CASSLRNQDEKLFF
TRBJ2-5,TRBV15,.,CATSRELAGGGGETQYF
TRBJ1-4,TRBV21-1,few,CASTDSTGEKLFF
TRBJ2-7,TRBV28,.,CASSLIQGFGYEQYF
TRBJ1-5,TRBV6-1,.,CASSEGTPYQPQHF
TRBJ1-4,TRBV10-1,.,CASSDRVFTGKLFF
TRBJ1-1,TRBV2,few,CASSDRGAGNTEAFF
TRBJ2-5,TRBV28,.,CASSLDYQETQYF
TRBJ2-4,TRBV28,.,CASSSGQYIQYF
TRBJ2-7,TRBV29-1,.,CSVEKLADPPKRYF